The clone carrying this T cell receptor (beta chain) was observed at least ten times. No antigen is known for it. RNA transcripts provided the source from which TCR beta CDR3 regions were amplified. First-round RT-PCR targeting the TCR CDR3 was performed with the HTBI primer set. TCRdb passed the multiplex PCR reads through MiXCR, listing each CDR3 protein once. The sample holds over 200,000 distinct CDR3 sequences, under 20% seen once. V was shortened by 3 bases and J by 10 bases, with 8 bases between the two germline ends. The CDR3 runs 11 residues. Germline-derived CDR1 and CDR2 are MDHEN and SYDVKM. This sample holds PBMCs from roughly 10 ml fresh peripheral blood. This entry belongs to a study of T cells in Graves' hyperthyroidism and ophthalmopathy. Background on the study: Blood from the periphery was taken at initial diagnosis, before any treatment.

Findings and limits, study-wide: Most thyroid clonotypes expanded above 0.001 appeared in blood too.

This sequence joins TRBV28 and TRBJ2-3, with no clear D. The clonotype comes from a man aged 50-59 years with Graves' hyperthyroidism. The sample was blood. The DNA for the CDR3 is TGTGCCAGCAGTTTCGGAGTGGCGCAGTATTTT. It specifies CASSFGVAQYF.